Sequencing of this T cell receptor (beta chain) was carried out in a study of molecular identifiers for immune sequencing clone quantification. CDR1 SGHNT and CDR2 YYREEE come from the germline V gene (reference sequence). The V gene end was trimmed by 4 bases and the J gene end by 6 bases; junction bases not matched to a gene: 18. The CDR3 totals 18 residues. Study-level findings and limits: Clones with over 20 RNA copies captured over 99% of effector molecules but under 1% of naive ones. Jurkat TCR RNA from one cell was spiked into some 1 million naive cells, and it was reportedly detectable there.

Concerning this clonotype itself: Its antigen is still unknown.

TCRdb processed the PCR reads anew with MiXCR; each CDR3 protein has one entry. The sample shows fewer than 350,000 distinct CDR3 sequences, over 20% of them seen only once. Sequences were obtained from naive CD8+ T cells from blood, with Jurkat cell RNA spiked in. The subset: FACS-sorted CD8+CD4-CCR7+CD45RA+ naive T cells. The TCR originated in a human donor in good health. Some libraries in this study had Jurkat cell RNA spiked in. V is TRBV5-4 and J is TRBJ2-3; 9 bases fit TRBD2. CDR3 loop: CASSRTDYGGRAPDTQYF. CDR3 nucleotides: TGTGCCAGCAGCCGGACGGATTACGGCGGGAGGGCCCCTGATACGCAGTATTTT.